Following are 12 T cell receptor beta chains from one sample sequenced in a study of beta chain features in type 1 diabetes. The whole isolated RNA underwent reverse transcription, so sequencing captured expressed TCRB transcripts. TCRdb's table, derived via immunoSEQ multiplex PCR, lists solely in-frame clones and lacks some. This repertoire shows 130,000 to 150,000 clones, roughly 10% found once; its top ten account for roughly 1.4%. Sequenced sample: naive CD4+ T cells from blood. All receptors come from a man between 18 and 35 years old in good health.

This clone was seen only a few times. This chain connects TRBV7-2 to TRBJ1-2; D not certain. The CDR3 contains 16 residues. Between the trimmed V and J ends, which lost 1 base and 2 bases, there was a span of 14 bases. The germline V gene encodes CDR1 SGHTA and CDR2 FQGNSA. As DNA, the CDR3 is TGTGCCAGCAGCTTAGGGAGGTTGGGTCAGAACTATGGCTACACCTTC. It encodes CASSLGRLGQNYGYTF. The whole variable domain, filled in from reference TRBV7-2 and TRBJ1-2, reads GAGVSQSPSNKVTEKGKDVELRCDPISGHTALYWYRQSLGQGLEFLIYFQGNSAPDKSGLPSDRFSAERTGGSVSTLTIQRTQQEDSAVYLCASSLGRLGQNYGYTFGSGTRLTVV.

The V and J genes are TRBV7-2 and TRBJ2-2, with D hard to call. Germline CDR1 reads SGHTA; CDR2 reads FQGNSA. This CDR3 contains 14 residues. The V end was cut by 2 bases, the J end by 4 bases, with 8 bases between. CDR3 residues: CASSLIPSTGELFF. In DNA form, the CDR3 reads TGTGCCAGCAGCTTAATCCCGTCCACCGGGGAGCTGTTTTTT.

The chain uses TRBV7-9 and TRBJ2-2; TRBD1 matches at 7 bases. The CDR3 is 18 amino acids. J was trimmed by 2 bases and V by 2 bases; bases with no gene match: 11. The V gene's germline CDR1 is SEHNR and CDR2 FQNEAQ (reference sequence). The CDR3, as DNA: TGTGCCAGCAGCTTACCTTTCGGACAGGACCCAAACACCGGGGAGCTGTTTTTT. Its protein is CASSLPFGQDPNTGELFF.

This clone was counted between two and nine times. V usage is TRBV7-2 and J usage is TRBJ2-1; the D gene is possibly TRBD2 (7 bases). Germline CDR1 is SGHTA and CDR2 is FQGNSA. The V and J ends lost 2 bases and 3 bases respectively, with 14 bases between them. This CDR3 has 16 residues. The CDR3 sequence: CASSLNAGANYNEQFF. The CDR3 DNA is TGTGCCAGCAGCTTAAATGCGGGGGCAAACTACAATGAGCAGTTCTTC.

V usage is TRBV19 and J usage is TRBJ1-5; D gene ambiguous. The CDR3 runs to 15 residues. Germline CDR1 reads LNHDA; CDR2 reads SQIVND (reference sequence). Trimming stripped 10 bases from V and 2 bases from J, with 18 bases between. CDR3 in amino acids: CATRGPSAGNQPQHF. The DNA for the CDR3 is TGTGCCACCCGAGGGCCTTCTGCCGGCAATCAGCCCCAGCATTTT. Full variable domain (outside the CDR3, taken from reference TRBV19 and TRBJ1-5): DGGITQSPKYLFRKEGQNVTLSCEQNLNHDAMYWYRQDPGQGLRLIYYSQIVNDFQKGDIAEGYSVSREKKESFPLTVTSAQKNPTAFYLCATRGPSAGNQPQHFGDGTRLSIL.

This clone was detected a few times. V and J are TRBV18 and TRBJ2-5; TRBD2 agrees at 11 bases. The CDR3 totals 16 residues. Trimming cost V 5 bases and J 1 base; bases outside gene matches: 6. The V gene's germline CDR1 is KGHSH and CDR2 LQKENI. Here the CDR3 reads CASSLLAGVPQETQYF. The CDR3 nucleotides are TGTGCCAGCTCATTACTAGCGGGGGTTCCCCAAGAGACCCAGTACTTC.

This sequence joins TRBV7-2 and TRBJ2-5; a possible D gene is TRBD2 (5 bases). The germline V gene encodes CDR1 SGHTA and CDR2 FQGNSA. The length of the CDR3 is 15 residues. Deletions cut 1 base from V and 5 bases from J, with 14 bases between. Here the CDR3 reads CASSLGGGSGETQYF. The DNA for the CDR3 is TGTGCCAGCAGCTTAGGAGGCGGCTCGGGGGAGACCCAGTACTTC.

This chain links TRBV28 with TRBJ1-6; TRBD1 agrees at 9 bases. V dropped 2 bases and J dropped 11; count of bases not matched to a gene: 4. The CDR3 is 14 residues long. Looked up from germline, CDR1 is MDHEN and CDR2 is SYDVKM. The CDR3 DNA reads TGTGCCAGCAGTTTAACAGGGGGCCAGGCACCCCTCCACTTT. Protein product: CASSLTGGQAPLHF.

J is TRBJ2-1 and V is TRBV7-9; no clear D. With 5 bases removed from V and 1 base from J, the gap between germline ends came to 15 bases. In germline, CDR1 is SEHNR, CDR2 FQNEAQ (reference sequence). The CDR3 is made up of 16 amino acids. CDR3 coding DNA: TGTGCCAGCAGCGAGAGAGACATTGTGTCCTACAATGAGCAGTTCTTC. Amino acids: CASSERDIVSYNEQFF.

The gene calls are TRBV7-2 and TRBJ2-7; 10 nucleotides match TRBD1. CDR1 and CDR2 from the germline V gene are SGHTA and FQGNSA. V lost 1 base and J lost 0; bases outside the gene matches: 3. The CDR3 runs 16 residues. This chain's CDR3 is CASSLVGTGVSYEQYF. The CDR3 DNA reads TGTGCCAGCAGCTTAGTCGGGACAGGGGTCTCCTACGAGCAGTACTTC.

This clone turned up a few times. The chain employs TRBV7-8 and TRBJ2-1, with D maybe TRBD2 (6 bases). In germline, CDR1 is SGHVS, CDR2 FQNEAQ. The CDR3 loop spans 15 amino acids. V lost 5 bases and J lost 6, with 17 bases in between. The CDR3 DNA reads TGTGCCAGCAGCGTTACATTGGGGGGTACCAATGAGCAGTTCTTC. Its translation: CASSVTLGGTNEQFF. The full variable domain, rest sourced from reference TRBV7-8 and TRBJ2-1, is GAGVSQSPRYKVAKRGQDVALRCDPISGHVSLFWYQQALGQGPEFLTYFQNEAQLDKSGLPSDRFFAERPEGSVSTLKIQRTQQEDSAVYLCASSVTLGGTNEQFFGPGTRLTVL.

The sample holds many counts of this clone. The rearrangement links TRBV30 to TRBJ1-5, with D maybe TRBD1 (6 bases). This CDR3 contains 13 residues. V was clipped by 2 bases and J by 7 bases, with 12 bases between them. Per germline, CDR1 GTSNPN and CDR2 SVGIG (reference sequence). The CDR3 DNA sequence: TGTGCCTGGAGTCCGCCGAGGGGGCAGCCCCAGCATTTT. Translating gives CAWSPPRGQPQHF.